The clone carrying this T cell receptor beta chain was seen a few times. The record originates from a study of blood T cell repertoires in COVID-19. The wider study: In each case, the material was cDNA or gDNA derived from T cells, B-cell-depleted T cells, or PBMCs.

In the original analysis: Counts of nucleated cells, estimated from reference gene primer amplification, were obtained. Profiling relied on immunoSEQ multiplex PCR, and the TCRdb table lists in-frame clones only, not all of them. V, J and clone size derive from that table, while D and trimming were established from the DNA sequence. The repertoire holds under 55,000 clones, with about 85% as singletons. Trimming took 3 bases from V and 2 from J; bases not matched to a gene: 10. CDR1 is SGHNT, CDR2 YYREEE, per germline (reference sequence). The CDR3 spans 18 residues. This receptor was obtained from a woman older than 75 with acute or convalescent COVID-19. The specimen was peripheral blood. The rearrangement uses TRBV5-4 and TRBJ2-7; 14 bases line up with TRBD2. The CDR3 spells CASSSTSGRALGAYEQYF. In DNA form, the CDR3 reads TGTGCCAGCAGCTCGACTAGCGGGAGGGCCCTTGGGGCCTACGAGCAGTACTTC.